Listed below are T cell receptor beta chains from one sample, sequenced in a study of cytomegalovirus exposure and HLA in healthy donors. TCRdb's table, derived via immunoSEQ multiplex PCR, lists solely in-frame clones and lacks some. The sample has about 82,000 clones, just under 95% seen once; the top ten hold approximately 0.69%. The material sequenced was PBMCs. The origin of the receptors is a man between 18 and 29 years old in good health and CMV-seronegative. Each CDR3 is given with its conserved first and last residue. Each record gives: clone size, D gene, J gene, V gene, CDR3 DNA, CDR3 protein. The D gene is left open where the match is weak. Not all rows give a size; the values are once, few, many and, for expanded clones, a class.

NA | TRBD1 | TRBJ1-2 | TRBV29-1 | TGCAGCGTTGCACGACAGGGGAAGGTCTATGGCTACACCTTC | CSVARQGKVYGYTF
NA | NA | TRBJ1-6 | TRBV5-6 | TGTGCCAGCAGCTTGGACAGTACCTATAATTCACCCCTCCACTTT | CASSLDSTYNSPLHF
NA | TRBD1 | TRBJ1-2 | TRBV18 | TGTGCCAGCACAACCTCCGGCACAGGGGCCCGCATCTTCTTCTTC | CASTTSGTGARIFFF
NA | NA | TRBJ1-2 | TRBV7-9 | TGTGCCAGCAGCTCCCCGGGGAACTATGGCTACACCTTC | CASSSPGNYGYTF
NA | TRBD1 | TRBJ2-7 | TRBV6-5 | TGTGCCAGCAGTTATAGAGGGGGCACATACGAGCAGTACTTC | CASSYRGGTYEQYF
NA | NA | TRBJ1-1 | TRBV4-1 | TGCGCCAGCAGCCGTTCCGGACATGGTGAAGCTTTCTTT | CASSRSGHGEAFF
NA | TRBD2 | TRBJ2-2 | TRBV5-1 | TGCGCCACCACTCCCCTAGCGGGAGGGCCGGTCACCGGGGAGCTGTTTTTT | CATTPLAGGPVTGELFF
NA | NA | TRBJ2-7 | TRBV6-6 | TGTGCCAGCAGTTACGAGGGCCTGTACGAGCAGTACTTC | CASSYEGLYEQYF
NA | TRBD1 | TRBJ1-1 | TRBV6-1 | TGTGCCAGCAGTGAATCCAGGGGGTTGTACACTGAAGCTTTCTTT | CASSESRGLYTEAFF
NA | TRBD1 | TRBJ1-2 | TRBV7-2 | TGTGCCAGCAGCTTGGAAGGGACAGGGGTCACCTATGGCTACACCTTC | CASSLEGTGVTYGYTF
NA | NA | TRBJ1-2 | TRBV5-4 | TGTGCCAGCAGCCGAGGGGAGGTATATGGCTACACCTTC | CASSRGEVYGYTF
NA | NA | TRBJ2-3 | TRBV10-3 | TGTGCCATCAGTGATCGGCGGGAAGCCACAGATACGCAGTATTTT | CAISDRREATDTQYF
few | NA | TRBJ1-1 | TRBV5-4 | TGTGCCAGCAGCTCGGGGGAGGCTGAAGCTTTCTTT | CASSSGEAEAFF
NA | NA | TRBJ2-1 | TRBV27 | TGTGCCAGCAGTTTATCTTCGGGGGAGCTGCACAATGAGCAGTTCTTC | CASSLSSGELHNEQFF
NA | TRBD2 | TRBJ2-1 | TRBV6-4 | TGTGCCAGCAGTGACTCGAGCGGGGGCCCTAACAATGAGCAGTTCTTC | CASSDSSGGPNNEQFF
NA | TRBD1 | TRBJ2-7 | TRBV6-5 | TGTGCCAGCAGGGACAGGGTGATATACGAGCAGTACTTC | CASRDRVIYEQYF
NA | TRBD1 | TRBJ2-4 | TRBV27 | TGTGCCAGCAGTCCCTCCTCTCCCGACAGGGCAAAAAACATTCAGTACTTC | CASSPSSPDRAKNIQYF
NA | TRBD2 | TRBJ2-5 | TRBV7-8 | TGTGCCAGCAGCTTACTGGAAGCGGGGGGGCAGGAAGAGACCCAGTACTTC | CASSLLEAGGQEETQYF